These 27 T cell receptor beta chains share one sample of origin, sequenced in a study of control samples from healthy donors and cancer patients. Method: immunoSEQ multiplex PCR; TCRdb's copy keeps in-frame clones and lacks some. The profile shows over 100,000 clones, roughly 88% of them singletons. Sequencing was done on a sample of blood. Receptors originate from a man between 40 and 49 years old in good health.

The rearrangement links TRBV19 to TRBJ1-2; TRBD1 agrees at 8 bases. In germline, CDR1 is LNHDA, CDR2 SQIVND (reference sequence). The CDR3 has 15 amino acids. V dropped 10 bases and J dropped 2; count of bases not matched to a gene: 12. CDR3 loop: CATTTTGAQNYGYTF. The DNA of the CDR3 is TGTGCCACTACCACGACAGGGGCGCAAAACTATGGCTACACCTTC.

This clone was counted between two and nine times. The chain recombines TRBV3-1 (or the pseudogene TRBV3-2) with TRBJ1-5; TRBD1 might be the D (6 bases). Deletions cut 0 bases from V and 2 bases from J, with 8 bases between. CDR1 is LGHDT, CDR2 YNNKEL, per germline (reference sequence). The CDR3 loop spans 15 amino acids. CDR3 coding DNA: TGTGCCAGCAGCCAAGATGCAGGGGGCAATCAGCCCCAGCATTTT. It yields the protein CASSQDAGGNQPQHF.

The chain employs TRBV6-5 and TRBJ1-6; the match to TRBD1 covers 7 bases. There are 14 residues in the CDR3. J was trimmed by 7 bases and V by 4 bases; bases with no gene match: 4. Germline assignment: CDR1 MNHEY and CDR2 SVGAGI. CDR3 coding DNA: TGTGCCAGCAGTTTGGGGGACAGCAATTCACCCCTCCACTTT. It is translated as CASSLGDSNSPLHF.

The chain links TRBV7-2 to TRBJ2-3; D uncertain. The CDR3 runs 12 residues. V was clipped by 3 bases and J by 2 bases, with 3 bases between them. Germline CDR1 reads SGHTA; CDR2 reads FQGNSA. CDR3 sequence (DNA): TGTGCCAGCAGCTTCCTCACAGATACGCAGTATTTT. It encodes CASSFLTDTQYF.

The DNA of the CDR3 is TGTGCCAGTAGTATAAGCGCGGGGGGGCCCAATGAGCAGTTCTTC. This encodes CASSISAGGPNEQFF. The rearrangement links TRBV19 to TRBJ2-1, with 9 bases lining up with TRBD2. This CDR3 contains 15 residues. CDR1 and CDR2 from the germline V gene are LNHDA and SQIVND (reference sequence). V was pared by 2 bases and J by 6 bases, with 5 bases of the junction left unmatched.

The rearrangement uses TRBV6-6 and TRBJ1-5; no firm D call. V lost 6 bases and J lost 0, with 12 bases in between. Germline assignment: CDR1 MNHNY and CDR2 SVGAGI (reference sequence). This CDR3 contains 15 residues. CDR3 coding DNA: TGTGCCAGCAGCCTTACCGAGACTAGCAATCAGCCCCAGCATTTT. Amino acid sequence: CASSLTETSNQPQHF.

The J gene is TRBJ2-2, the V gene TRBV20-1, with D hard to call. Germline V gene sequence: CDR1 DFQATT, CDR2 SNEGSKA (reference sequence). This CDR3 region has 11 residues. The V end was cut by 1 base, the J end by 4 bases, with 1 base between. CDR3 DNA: TGCAGTGCTAGAGGCACCGGGGAGCTGTTTTTT. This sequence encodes CSARGTGELFF.

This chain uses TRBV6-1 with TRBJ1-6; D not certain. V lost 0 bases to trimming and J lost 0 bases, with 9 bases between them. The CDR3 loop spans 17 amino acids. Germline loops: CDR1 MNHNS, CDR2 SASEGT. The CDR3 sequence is CASSEARASSYNSPLHF. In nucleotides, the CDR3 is TGTGCCAGCAGTGAAGCGAGGGCGTCCTCCTATAATTCACCCCTCCACTTT.

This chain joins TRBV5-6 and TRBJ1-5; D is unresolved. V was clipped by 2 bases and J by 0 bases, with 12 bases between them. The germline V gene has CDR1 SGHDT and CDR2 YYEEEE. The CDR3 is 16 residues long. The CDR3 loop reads CASSFRGTYSNQPQHF. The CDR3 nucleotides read TGTGCCAGCAGCTTCCGGGGTACCTATAGCAATCAGCCCCAGCATTTT. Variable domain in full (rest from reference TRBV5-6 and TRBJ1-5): DAGVTQSPTHLIKTRGQQVTLRCSPKSGHDTVSWYQQALGQGPQFIFQYYEEEERQRGNFPDRFSGHQFPNYSSELNVNALLLGDSALYLCASSFRGTYSNQPQHFGDGTRLSIL.

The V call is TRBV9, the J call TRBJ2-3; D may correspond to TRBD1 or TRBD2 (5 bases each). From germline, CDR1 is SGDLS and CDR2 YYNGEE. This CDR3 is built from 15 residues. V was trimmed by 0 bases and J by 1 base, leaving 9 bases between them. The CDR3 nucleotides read TGTGCCAGCAGCGTAGTTGGGACCGGCACAGATACGCAGTATTTT. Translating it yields CASSVVGTGTDTQYF.

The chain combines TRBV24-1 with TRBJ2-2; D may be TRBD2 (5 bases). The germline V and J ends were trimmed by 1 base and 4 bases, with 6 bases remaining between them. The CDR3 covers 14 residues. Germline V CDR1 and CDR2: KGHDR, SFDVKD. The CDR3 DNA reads TGTGCCACCAGTGATTTCAGCGGCACCGGGGAGCTGTTTTTT. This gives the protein CATSDFSGTGELFF.

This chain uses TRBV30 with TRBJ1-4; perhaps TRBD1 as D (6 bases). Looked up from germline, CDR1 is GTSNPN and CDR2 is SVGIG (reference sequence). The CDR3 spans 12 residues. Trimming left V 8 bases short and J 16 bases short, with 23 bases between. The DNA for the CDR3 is TGTGCCCTCCTAGGCGCGTCAGGGGATACGTTTTTT. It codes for CALLGASGDTFF.

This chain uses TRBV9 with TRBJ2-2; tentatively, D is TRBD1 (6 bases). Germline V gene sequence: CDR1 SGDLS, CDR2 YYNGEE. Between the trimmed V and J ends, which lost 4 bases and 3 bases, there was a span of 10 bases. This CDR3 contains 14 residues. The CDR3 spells CASSSEGDTGELFF. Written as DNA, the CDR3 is TGTGCCAGCAGCTCCGAGGGGGACACCGGGGAGCTGTTTTTT.

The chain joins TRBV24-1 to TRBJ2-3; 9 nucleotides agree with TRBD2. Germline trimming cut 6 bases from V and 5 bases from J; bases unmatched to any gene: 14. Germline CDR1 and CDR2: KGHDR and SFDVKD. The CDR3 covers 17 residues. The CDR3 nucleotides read TGTGCCACCAGTCCCCATAGGGTAGCGGGGGCGGGAGATACGCAGTATTTT. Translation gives CATSPHRVAGAGDTQYF.

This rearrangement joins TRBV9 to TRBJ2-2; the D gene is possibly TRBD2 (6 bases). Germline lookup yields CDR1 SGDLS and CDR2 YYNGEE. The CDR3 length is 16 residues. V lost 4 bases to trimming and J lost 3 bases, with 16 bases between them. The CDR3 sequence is CASSLYDPGDTGELFF. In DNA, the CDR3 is TGTGCCAGCAGCCTCTACGACCCGGGGGACACCGGGGAGCTGTTTTTT.

CDR3 DNA sequence: TGCGCCAGCAGCTTAGCGGGGGGCAATGAGCAGTTCTTC. Protein sequence: CASSLAGGNEQFF. The chain combines TRBV5-1 with TRBJ2-1, with 9 bases fitting TRBD2. The V gene's germline CDR1 is SGHRS and CDR2 YFSETQ. V was clipped by 2 bases and J by 6 bases; unmatched bases: 0. This CDR3 spans 13 amino acids.

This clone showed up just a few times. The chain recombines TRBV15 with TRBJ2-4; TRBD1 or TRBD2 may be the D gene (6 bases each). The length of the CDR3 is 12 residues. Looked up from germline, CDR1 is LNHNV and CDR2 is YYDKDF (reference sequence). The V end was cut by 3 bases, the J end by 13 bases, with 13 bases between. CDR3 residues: CATSRNTGAQYF. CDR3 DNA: TGTGCCACCAGCAGGAATACGGGGGCCCAGTACTTC. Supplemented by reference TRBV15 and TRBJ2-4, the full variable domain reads DAMVIQNPRYQVTQFGKPVTLSCSQTLNHNVMYWYQQKSSQAPKLLFHYYDKDFNNEADTPDNFQSRRPNTSFCFLDIRSPGLGDTAMYLCATSRNTGAQYFGAGTRLSVL.

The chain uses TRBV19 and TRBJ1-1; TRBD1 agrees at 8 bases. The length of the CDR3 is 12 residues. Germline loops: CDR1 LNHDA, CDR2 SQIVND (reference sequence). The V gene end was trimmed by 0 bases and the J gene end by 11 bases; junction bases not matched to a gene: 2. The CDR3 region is CASSIDRGHAFF. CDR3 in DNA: TGTGCCAGTAGTATAGACAGGGGGCACGCTTTCTTT.

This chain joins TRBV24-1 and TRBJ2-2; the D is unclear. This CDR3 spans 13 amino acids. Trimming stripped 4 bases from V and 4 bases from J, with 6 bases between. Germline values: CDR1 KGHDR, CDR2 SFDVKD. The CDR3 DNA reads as TGTGCCACCAGTGAAAGTAGCACCGGGGAGCTGTTTTTT. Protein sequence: CATSESSTGELFF.

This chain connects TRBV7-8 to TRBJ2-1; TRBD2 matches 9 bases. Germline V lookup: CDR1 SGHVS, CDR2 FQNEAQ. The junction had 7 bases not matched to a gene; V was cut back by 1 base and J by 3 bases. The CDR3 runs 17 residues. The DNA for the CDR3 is TGTGCCAGCAGCTTAGTTGCTAGCGGGGACCTCTACAATGAGCAGTTCTTC. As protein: CASSLVASGDLYNEQFF.

CDR3 in amino acids: CSVGGDGLYEQYF. The CDR3 nucleotides read TGCAGCGTTGGGGGGGACGGACTCTACGAGCAGTACTTC. This chain uses TRBV29-1 with TRBJ2-7; a weak D match, TRBD2 (6 bases). The CDR3 has 13 amino acids. From germline, CDR1 is SQVTM and CDR2 ANQGSEA. The V gene lost 4 bases and the J gene lost 3 bases, with 13 bases spanning the gap.

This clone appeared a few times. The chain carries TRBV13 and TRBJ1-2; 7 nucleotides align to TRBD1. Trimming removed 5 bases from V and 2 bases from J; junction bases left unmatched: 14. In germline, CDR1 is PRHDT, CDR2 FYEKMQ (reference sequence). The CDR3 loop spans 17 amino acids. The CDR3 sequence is CASSPNPRRGTNYGYTF. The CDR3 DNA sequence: TGTGCCAGCAGCCCAAATCCCCGCAGGGGGACCAACTATGGCTACACCTTC.

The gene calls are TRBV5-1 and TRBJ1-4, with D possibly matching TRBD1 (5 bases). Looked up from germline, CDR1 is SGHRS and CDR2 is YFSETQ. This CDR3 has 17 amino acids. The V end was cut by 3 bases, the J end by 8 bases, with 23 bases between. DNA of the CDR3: TGCGCCAGCAGCTCGACCCCCAGGGTAGGGAAGGAGGAAAAACTGTTTTTT. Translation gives CASSSTPRVGKEEKLFF.

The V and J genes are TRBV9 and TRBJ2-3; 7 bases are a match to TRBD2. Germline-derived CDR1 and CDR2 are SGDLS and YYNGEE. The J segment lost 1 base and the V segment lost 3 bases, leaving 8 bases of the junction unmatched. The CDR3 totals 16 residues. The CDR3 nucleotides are TGTGCCAGCAGCGGGGTCGGCACTAGCGGCACAGATACGCAGTATTTT. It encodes CASSGVGTSGTDTQYF.

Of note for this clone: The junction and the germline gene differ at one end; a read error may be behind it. This CDR3 reads CASSASRVTGTGAYNSPLHF. CDR3 nucleotide sequence: TGTGCCAGCAGCGCAAGTAGAGTCACCGGGACAGGGGCCTACAATTCACCCCTCCACTTT. The chain is built from TRBV9 and TRBJ1-6; 10 bases are a match to TRBD1. Germline V gene sequence: CDR1 SGDLS, CDR2 YYNGEE. The CDR3 covers 20 residues.

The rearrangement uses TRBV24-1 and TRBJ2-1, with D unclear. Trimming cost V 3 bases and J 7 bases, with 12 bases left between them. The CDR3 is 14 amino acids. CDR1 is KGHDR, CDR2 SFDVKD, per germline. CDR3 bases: TGTGCCACCAGTGATCCTAGAGTTGGGAATGAGCAGTTCTTC. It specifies CATSDPRVGNEQFF.

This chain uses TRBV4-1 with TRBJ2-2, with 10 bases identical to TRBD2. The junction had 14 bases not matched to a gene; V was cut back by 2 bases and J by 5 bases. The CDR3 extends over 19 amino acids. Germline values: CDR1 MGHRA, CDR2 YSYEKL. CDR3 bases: TGCGCCAGCAGCCAAATGCCAGGTCGGGTAGCGGGAGGTACCGGGGAGCTGTTTTTT. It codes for CASSQMPGRVAGGTGELFF.